This TCR beta chain was found in a study of cytomegalovirus exposure and HLA in healthy donors. In regard to this clone: Its cognate antigen is unknown.

This CDR3 contains 14 residues. The germline CDR1 and CDR2 sequences are LNHDA and SQIVND (reference sequence). With V trimmed by 9 bases and J by 4 bases, 11 bases remained unmatched. The PCR used 60 Vbeta and 13 Jbeta primers. Profiled with immunoSEQ multiplex PCR; TCRdb holds only in-frame clones, not every one. Altogether about 200,000 clones are present, around four fifths being singletons, with the ten largest covering 1.7%. Study findings and constraints: Within an earlier analysis, most TCR beta V segments proved productive either about 87% or about 30% of the time. Later analysis identified a missense DCLRE1C variant that was linked to TCR beta V- and J-gene trimming. Sequencing depth across donors, presence/absence analyses assumed, was roughly uniform. The dataset shows that most TCR sequences were rare, while some public TCRs occurred in many donors.

The receptor comes from a man aged 50 to 60 in good health and CMV-seronegative. V gene TRBV19 combines with J gene TRBJ1-1; 7 bases match TRBD1. Material: PBMCs. The CDR3: CASKKPGQTTEAFF. In DNA form, the CDR3 reads TGTGCCAGCAAAAAACCGGGACAGACCACTGAAGCTTTCTTT.